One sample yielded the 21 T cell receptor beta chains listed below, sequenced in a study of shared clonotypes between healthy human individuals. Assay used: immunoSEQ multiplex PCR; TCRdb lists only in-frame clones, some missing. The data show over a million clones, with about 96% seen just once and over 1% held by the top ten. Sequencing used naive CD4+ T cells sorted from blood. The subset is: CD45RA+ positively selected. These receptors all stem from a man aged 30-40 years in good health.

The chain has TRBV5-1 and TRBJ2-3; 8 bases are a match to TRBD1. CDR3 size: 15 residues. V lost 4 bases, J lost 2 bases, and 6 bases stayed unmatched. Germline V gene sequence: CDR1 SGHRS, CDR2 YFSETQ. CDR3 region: CASSGQGALTDTQYF. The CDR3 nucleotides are TGCGCCAGCAGCGGTCAGGGGGCCCTCACAGATACGCAGTATTTT.

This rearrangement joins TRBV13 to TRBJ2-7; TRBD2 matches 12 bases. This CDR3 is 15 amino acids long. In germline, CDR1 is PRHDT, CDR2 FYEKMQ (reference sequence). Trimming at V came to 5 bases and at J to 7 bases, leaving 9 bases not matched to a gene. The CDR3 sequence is CASSRGLAGYGEQYF. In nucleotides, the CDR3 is TGTGCCAGCAGCCGAGGACTAGCGGGATACGGGGAGCAGTACTTC.

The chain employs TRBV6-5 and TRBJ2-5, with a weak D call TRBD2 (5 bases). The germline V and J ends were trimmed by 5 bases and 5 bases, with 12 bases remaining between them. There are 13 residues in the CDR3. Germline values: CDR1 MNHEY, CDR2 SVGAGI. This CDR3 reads CASSAQRGETQYF. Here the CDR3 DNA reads TGTGCCAGCAGTGCCCAACGAGGGGAGACCCAGTACTTC.

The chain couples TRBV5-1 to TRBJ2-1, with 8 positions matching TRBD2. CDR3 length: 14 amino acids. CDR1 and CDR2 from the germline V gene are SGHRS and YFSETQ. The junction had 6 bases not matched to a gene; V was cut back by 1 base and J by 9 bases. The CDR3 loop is CASSLYTGGGEQFF. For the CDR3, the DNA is TGCGCCAGCAGCTTGTACACGGGAGGGGGTGAGCAGTTCTTC.

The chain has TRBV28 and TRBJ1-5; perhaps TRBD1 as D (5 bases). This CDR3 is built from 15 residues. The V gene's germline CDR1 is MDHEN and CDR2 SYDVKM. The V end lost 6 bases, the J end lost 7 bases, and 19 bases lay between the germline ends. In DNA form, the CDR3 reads TGTGCCAGCAGCCCCGGTTCGCGGGGCGGACAGCCCCAGCATTTT. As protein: CASSPGSRGGQPQHF.

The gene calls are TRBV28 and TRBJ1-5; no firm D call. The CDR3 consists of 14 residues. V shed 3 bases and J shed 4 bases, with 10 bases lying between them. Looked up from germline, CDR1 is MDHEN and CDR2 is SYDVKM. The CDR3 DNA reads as TGTGCCAGCAGTTTCCCCGGCCGAAATCAGCCCCAGCATTTT. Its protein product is CASSFPGRNQPQHF.

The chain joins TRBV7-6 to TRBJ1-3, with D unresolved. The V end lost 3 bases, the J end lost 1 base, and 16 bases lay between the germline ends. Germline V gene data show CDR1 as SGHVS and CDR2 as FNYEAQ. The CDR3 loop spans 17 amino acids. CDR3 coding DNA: TGTGCCAGCAGCTTGACACGGCTTGGAAGATCTGGAAACACCATATATTTT. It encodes CASSLTRLGRSGNTIYF.

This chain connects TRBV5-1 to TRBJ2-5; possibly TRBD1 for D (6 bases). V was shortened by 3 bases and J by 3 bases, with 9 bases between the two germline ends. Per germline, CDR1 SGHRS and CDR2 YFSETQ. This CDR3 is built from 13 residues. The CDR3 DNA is TGCGCCAGCAGCTCACGACAGGAAGAGACCCAGTACTTC. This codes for CASSSRQEETQYF.

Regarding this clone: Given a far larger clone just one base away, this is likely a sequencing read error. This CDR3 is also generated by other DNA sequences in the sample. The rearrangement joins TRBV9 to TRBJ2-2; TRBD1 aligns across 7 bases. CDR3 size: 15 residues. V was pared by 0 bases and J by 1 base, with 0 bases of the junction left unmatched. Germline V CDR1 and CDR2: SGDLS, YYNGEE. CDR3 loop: CASSVGQGNTGELFF. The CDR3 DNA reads TGTGCCAGCAGCGTAGGACAGGGGAACACCGGGGAGCTGTTTTTT. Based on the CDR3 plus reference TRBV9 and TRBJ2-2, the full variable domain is DSGVTQTPKHLITATGQRVTLRCSPRSGDLSVYWYQQSLDQGLQFLIQYYNGEERAKGNILERFSAQQFPDLHSELNLSSLELGDSALYFCASSVGQGNTGELFFGEGSRLTVL.

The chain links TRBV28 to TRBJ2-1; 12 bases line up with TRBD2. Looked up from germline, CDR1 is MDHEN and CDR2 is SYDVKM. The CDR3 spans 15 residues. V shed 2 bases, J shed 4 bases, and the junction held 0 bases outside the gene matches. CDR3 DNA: TGTGCCAGCAGTTTAGGGACTAGCGGGTACAATGAGCAGTTCTTC. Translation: CASSLGTSGYNEQFF.

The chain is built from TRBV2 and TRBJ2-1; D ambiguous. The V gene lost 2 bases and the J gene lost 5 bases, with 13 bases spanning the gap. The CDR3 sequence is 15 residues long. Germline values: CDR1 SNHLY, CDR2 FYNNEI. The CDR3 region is CASSETNTANNEQFF. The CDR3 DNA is TGTGCCAGCAGTGAAACTAACACGGCAAACAATGAGCAGTTCTTC.

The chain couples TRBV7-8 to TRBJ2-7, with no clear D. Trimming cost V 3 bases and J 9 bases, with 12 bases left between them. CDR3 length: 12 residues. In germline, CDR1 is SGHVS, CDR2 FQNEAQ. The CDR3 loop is CASSFDVKVQYF. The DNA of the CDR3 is TGTGCCAGCAGCTTCGACGTCAAGGTGCAGTACTTC.

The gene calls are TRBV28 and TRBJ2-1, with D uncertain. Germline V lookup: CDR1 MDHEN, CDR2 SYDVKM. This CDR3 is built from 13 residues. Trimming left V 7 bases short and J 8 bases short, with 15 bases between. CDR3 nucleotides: TGTGCCAGCAACCTGTCCGGGTTAGATGAGCAGTTCTTC. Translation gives CASNLSGLDEQFF.

For the CDR3, the DNA is TGTGCCAGCAGCTTAGGATTTATTGGACAGGGGGCTAAAGAGCAGTACTTC. This encodes CASSLGFIGQGAKEQYF. This rearrangement joins TRBV13 to TRBJ2-7; 11 bases align to TRBD1. V was clipped by 0 bases and J by 7 bases; unmatched bases: 11. The V gene's germline CDR1 is PRHDT and CDR2 FYEKMQ (reference sequence). CDR3 length: 17 amino acids.

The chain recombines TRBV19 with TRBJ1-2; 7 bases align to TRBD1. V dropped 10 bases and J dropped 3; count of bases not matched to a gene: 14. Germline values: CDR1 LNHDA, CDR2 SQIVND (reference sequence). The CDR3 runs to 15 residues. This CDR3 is CATRRGRTGDYGYTF. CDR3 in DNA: TGTGCCACCAGACGAGGGAGAACAGGGGACTATGGCTACACCTTC.

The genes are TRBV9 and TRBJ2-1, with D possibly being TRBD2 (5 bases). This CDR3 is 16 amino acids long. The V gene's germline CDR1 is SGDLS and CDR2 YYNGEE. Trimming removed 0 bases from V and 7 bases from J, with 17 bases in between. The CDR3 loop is CASSVGGRGTENEQFF. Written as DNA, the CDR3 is TGTGCCAGCAGCGTAGGAGGCCGGGGTACCGAGAATGAGCAGTTCTTC. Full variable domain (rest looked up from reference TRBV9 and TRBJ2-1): DSGVTQTPKHLITATGQRVTLRCSPRSGDLSVYWYQQSLDQGLQFLIQYYNGEERAKGNILERFSAQQFPDLHSELNLSSLELGDSALYFCASSVGGRGTENEQFFGPGTRLTVL.

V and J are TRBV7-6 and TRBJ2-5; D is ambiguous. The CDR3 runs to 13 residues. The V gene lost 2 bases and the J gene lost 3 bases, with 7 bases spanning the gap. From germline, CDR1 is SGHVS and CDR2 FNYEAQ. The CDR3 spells CASSLSPEETQYF. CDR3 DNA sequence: TGTGCCAGCAGCTTAAGCCCTGAAGAGACCCAGTACTTC.

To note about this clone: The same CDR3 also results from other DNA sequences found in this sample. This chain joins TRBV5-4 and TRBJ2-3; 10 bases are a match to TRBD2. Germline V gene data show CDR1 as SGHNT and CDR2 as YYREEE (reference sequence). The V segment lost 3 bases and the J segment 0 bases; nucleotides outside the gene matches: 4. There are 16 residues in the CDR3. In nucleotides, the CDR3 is TGTGCCAGCAGCTCCAGGACTAGCGGAAGCACAGATACGCAGTATTTT. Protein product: CASSSRTSGSTDTQYF.

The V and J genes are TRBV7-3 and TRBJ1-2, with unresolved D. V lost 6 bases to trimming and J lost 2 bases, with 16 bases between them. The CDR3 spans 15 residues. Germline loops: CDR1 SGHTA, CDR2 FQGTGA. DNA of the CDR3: TGTGCCAGCAGTCCCCAAGCAGGAGCGAACTATGGCTACACCTTC. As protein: CASSPQAGANYGYTF.

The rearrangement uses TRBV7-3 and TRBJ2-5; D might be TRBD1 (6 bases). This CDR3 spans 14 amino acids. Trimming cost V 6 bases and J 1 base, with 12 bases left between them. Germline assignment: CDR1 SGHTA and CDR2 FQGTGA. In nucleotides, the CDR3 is TGTGCCAGCAGTTCCACAGGGACCCAAGAGACCCAGTACTTC. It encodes CASSSTGTQETQYF.

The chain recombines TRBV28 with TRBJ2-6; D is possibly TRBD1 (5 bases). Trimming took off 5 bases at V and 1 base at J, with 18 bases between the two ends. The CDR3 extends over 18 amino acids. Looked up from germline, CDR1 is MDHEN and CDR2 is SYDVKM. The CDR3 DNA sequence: TGTGCCAGCAGTCCAACCGCAGGGAAAGGATCTGGGGCCAACGTCCTGACTTTC. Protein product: CASSPTAGKGSGANVLTF.